The entry that follows covers one TCR beta chain sequence. Its matching antigen is unknown. The data originate from a study of PD-L1 blockade in urothelial cancer. Study-level background: Patients with male sex and bladder-origin urothelial cancer accounted for about 85% of the roughly 30 enrolled. General study results and limits: At the 3-week point, tumor-associated blood clones expanded more in durable-benefit patients.

Germline values: CDR1 LNHNV, CDR2 YYDKDF (reference sequence). With 0 bases clipped from V and 4 bases from J, the junction kept 5 bases outside the gene matches. The CDR3 loop spans 16 amino acids. Measured with immunoSEQ multiplex PCR; TCRdb has only the in-frame clones, and not every one. The sample carries 50,000 to 65,000 clones, about 86% recorded once. V usage is TRBV15 and J usage is TRBJ2-3; 9 nucleotides line up with TRBD1. This receptor was identified in a man between 50 and 59 years old with urothelial cancer. The sequences come from PBMCs, collected around atezolizumab (anti-PD-L1) treatment. The CDR3 is CATSRDSGTGSDTQYF. The CDR3, as DNA: TGTGCCACCAGCAGAGATAGTGGGACAGGGTCAGATACGCAGTATTTT.